This T cell receptor beta chain comes out of a study of T-cell memory formation after mild COVID-19. General study results and limits: Chiefly within CM and EM were the contracting CD4+ clones; CD8+ ones were within EMRA. Later expanders leaned CD4+, whereas day 15 to 85 contracting clones were balanced CD4/CD8.

Trimming removed 6 bases from V and 5 bases from J, with 20 bases in between. CDR3 size: 16 residues. Per the germline V gene, CDR1 is MNHEY and CDR2 is SVGEGT. This clonotype is categorized as medium-sized (0.01 to 0.1%). What it binds is unknown. TCRdb passed the 5' RACE reads through MiXCR, listing each CDR3 protein once. Here the sample spans 30,000 to 45,000 distinct CDR3 sequences, about an eighth being singletons. Source material: PBMCs or a T cell subset sorted from them (not recorded which). The clonotype was recovered from a young man who had mild COVID-19 (a few samples of this study predate the infection). Cell type and time point are not known. V is TRBV6-2 or TRBV6-3 and J is TRBJ2-1; TRBD2 might be the D (7 bases). The DNA for the CDR3 is TGTGCCAGCAGATACCTAGCGGAGGGGGGGCACAATGAGCAGTTCTTC. Translating gives CASRYLAEGGHNEQFF.